Presented here are 24 T cell receptor beta chains from one specimen sequenced in a study of cytomegalovirus exposure and HLA in healthy donors. The PCR employed 60 Vbeta primers together with 13 Jbeta primers. Sequencing used immunoSEQ multiplex PCR; TCRdb keeps in-frame clones, though not all of them. The data contain some 150,000 clones, more than 70% of them singletons. The source material was PBMCs. Receptors originate from a middle-aged woman in good health and CMV-seronegative.

The V and J genes are TRBV27 and TRBJ1-1, with 11 bases identical to TRBD1. Trimming took 6 bases from V and 4 from J; bases not matched to a gene: 7. The germline V gene has CDR1 MNHEY and CDR2 SMNVEV (reference sequence). The CDR3 spans 15 residues. CDR3 amino acids: CASRFGQGASTEAFF. In DNA, the CDR3 is TGTGCCAGCAGGTTCGGACAGGGGGCGAGCACTGAAGCTTTCTTT.

The rearrangement links TRBV4-2 to TRBJ1-3; D call uncertain. This CDR3 is built from 16 residues. Deletions cut 0 bases from V and 0 bases from J, with 9 bases between. The germline V gene has CDR1 LGHNA and CDR2 YNFKEQ. This CDR3 is CASSQDLYSSGNTIYF. The DNA for the CDR3 is TGTGCCAGCAGCCAAGATCTATACAGCTCTGGAAACACCATATATTTT.

Here the CDR3 reads CASSFGTGWGGELFF. The CDR3 coding sequence is TGTGCCAGCAGTTTCGGGACAGGGTGGGGCGGGGAGCTGTTTTTT. The chain recombines TRBV28 with TRBJ2-2; 9 nucleotides agree with TRBD1. Trimming at V came to 3 bases and at J to 7 bases, leaving 6 bases not matched to a gene. The CDR3 runs 15 residues. Germline-derived CDR1 and CDR2 are MDHEN and SYDVKM.

V usage is TRBV5-4 and J usage is TRBJ2-1, with TRBD2 matching 11 bases. The CDR3 is made up of 17 amino acids. Germline V lookup: CDR1 SGHNT, CDR2 YYREEE (reference sequence). After removal of 4 bases from V and 7 bases from J, the junction contained 13 bases not matched to a gene. The DNA for the CDR3 is TGTGCCAGCAGCAACGTAGCGGGAGGGCCGGTATGGAATGAGCAGTTCTTC. Amino acid sequence: CASSNVAGGPVWNEQFF.

This chain connects TRBV7-9 to TRBJ1-2; maybe TRBD1 (5 bases). The CDR3 loop spans 14 amino acids. Per the germline V gene, CDR1 is SEHNR and CDR2 is FQNEAQ (reference sequence). V lost 1 base and J 1 base, leaving 7 bases between the germline ends. CDR3 sequence: CASSLDRSNYGYTF. In nucleotides, the CDR3 is TGTGCCAGCAGCTTAGACAGGAGTAACTATGGCTACACCTTC.

A single count supports this clone. The J gene is TRBJ2-1, the V gene TRBV6-5, with D tentatively TRBD2 (6 bases). Germline-derived CDR1 and CDR2 are MNHEY and SVGAGI. V was pared by 0 bases and J by 0 bases, with 9 bases between. The CDR3 runs to 16 residues. The CDR3 here is CASSYSGRTSYNEQFF. The CDR3 coding sequence is TGTGCCAGCAGTTACTCCGGGAGAACCTCCTACAATGAGCAGTTCTTC.

The J gene is TRBJ2-1, the V gene TRBV19; D not certain. Between the trimmed V and J ends, which lost 5 bases and 0 bases, there was a span of 11 bases. The CDR3 covers 15 residues. Germline V gene sequence: CDR1 LNHDA, CDR2 SQIVND (reference sequence). The CDR3 DNA sequence: TGTGCCAGTAGTGCCCTCACGAGCTCCTACAATGAGCAGTTCTTC. Amino acid sequence: CASSALTSSYNEQFF.

The chain is built from TRBV15 and TRBJ1-1, with D tentatively TRBD1 (5 bases). Germline CDR1 and CDR2: LNHNV and YYDKDF (reference sequence). V shed 1 base and J shed 0 bases, with 9 bases lying between them. This CDR3 contains 15 residues. Here the CDR3 DNA reads TGTGCCACCAGCAGAGTTGACAGCATGAACACTGAAGCTTTCTTT. Translating gives CATSRVDSMNTEAFF.

This rearrangement joins TRBV27 to TRBJ2-6, with 7 bases fitting TRBD2. Trimming cost V 6 bases and J 3 bases; bases outside gene matches: 2. The germline gives CDR1 MNHEY, CDR2 SMNVEV (reference sequence). The CDR3 spans 14 residues. CDR3 residues: CASRGGVGANVLTF. DNA of the CDR3: TGTGCCAGCAGGGGGGGGGTTGGGGCCAACGTCCTGACTTTC.

This clone was seen once. This sequence joins TRBV5-5 and TRBJ2-7, with D perhaps matching TRBD2 (5 bases). This CDR3 comprises 16 residues. The ends were cut back, 4 bases at V and 6 bases at J, with 23 bases in the middle. Germline V gene lookup returns CDR1 SGHKS and CDR2 YYEKEE (reference sequence). The CDR3 region is CASSEGQKYRGSEQYF. The CDR3 nucleotides read TGTGCCAGCAGCGAGGGCCAGAAATACCGAGGGAGCGAGCAGTACTTC.

The chain uses TRBV19 and TRBJ2-1; 8 bases fit TRBD2. CDR1 and CDR2 (germline): LNHDA, SQIVND (reference sequence). CDR3 length equals 17 residues. V was pared by 1 base and J by 2 bases, with 7 bases of the junction left unmatched. The CDR3 spells CASSIVASGSAYNEQFF. CDR3 bases: TGTGCCAGTAGTATAGTGGCCAGCGGGAGCGCCTACAATGAGCAGTTCTTC.

In this sample, this clone turned up a few times. This chain links TRBV18 with TRBJ2-1, with 7 bases matching TRBD2. Looked up from germline, CDR1 is KGHSH and CDR2 is LQKENI. The CDR3 sequence is 13 residues long. V shed 3 bases, J shed 8 bases, and the junction held 4 bases outside the gene matches. The CDR3: CASSPWTSHEQFF. The CDR3 coding sequence is TGTGCCAGCTCACCGTGGACTAGTCATGAGCAGTTCTTC.

To note about this clone: Other DNA sequences in this specimen translate into the identical CDR3. The chain employs TRBV19 and TRBJ1-1; 7 bases fit TRBD1. The ends lost 6 bases at V and 4 bases at J; junction bases unmatched: 2. The CDR3 sequence is 12 residues long. CDR1 and CDR2 from the germline V gene are LNHDA and SQIVND (reference sequence). Written as DNA, the CDR3 is TGTGCCAGTAGGACAGGGTTCACTGAAGCTTTCTTT. This gives the protein CASRTGFTEAFF.

The count of this clone is one. V and J are TRBV19 and TRBJ2-1, with D possibly TRBD2 on 6 matching bases. The germline V gene encodes CDR1 LNHDA and CDR2 SQIVND (reference sequence). The V end was cut by 5 bases, the J end by 0 bases, with 14 bases between. The CDR3 runs to 16 residues. The CDR3 spells CASSSQRASSYNEQFF. The CDR3 DNA sequence: TGTGCCAGTAGTTCCCAGCGGGCGAGCTCCTACAATGAGCAGTTCTTC.

The V and J genes are TRBV19 and TRBJ2-5; 9 nucleotides match TRBD2. Germline V gene lookup returns CDR1 LNHDA and CDR2 SQIVND (reference sequence). V dropped 5 bases and J dropped 5; count of bases not matched to a gene: 3. There are 13 residues in the CDR3. The CDR3 DNA sequence: TGTGCCAGTAGTGGGACTAGCTATGAGACCCAGTACTTC. Translating it yields CASSGTSYETQYF.

This sequence joins TRBV4-1 and TRBJ2-7; perhaps TRBD1 as D (5 bases). The V and J ends lost 0 bases and 4 bases respectively, with 19 bases between them. This CDR3 is built from 17 residues. Germline CDR1 reads MGHRA; CDR2 reads YSYEKL. The CDR3 here is CASSQEGDSKGRYEQYF. The CDR3 DNA sequence: TGCGCCAGCAGCCAAGAAGGAGACAGTAAAGGAAGGTACGAGCAGTACTTC.

Concerning this clone itself: One end of the junction fails to match germline, which may point to a read error. V and J are TRBV7-9 and TRBJ1-1; 7 bases line up with TRBD1. Germline V lookup: CDR1 SEHNR, CDR2 FQNEAQ (reference sequence). The CDR3 covers 17 residues. The CDR3 DNA sequence: TGTTCCAGCAGCGTTGACAGGGAGGTGGCTGGCGGCACTGAAGCTTTCTTT. It codes for CSSSVDREVAGGTEAFF. Using reference TRBV7-9 and TRBJ1-1 for the parts outside the CDR3, the full variable domain is DTGVSQNPRHKITKRGQNVTFRCDPISEHNRLYWYRQTLGQGPEFLTYFQNEAQLEKSRLLSDRFSAERPKGSFSTLEIQRTEQGDSAMYLCSSSVDREVAGGTEAFFGQGTRLTVV.

The rearrangement uses TRBV19 and TRBJ1-5; 9 nucleotides align to TRBD1. The V gene's germline CDR1 is LNHDA and CDR2 SQIVND (reference sequence). The CDR3 is 13 amino acids. V shed 7 bases, J shed 6 bases, and the junction held 4 bases outside the gene matches. CDR3 in amino acids: CASKTGGAQPQHF. Written as DNA, the CDR3 is TGTGCCAGTAAAACAGGGGGCGCTCAGCCCCAGCATTTT.

The rearrangement uses TRBV19 and TRBJ1-1; 10 bases match TRBD1. In germline, CDR1 is LNHDA, CDR2 SQIVND (reference sequence). J was trimmed by 1 base and V by 7 bases; bases with no gene match: 9. This CDR3 region has 16 residues. DNA of the CDR3: TGTGCCAGTATTCGGGGACAGGGGTATCGGAACACTGAAGCTTTCTTT. Residues: CASIRGQGYRNTEAFF.

This clone has just one count. This chain links TRBV18 with TRBJ1-5; tentative D call: TRBD1 (6 bases). Germline values: CDR1 KGHSH, CDR2 LQKENI. This CDR3 has 19 amino acids. Trimming removed 4 bases at V and 8 bases at J, with 30 bases between. This CDR3 is CASSRRGGYTQGLEEPQHF. The CDR3 DNA follows: TGTGCCAGCTCACGGAGGGGGGGCTACACACAAGGATTAGAAGAGCCCCAGCATTTT.

This rearrangement joins TRBV5-1 to TRBJ2-5; 8 nucleotides match TRBD2. The CDR3 contains 14 residues. V dropped 4 bases and J dropped 5; count of bases not matched to a gene: 7. From germline, CDR1 is SGHRS and CDR2 YFSETQ. The chain's CDR3 is CASSPAGAGETQYF. CDR3 DNA: TGCGCCAGCAGCCCAGCGGGGGCTGGGGAGACCCAGTACTTC.

This chain links TRBV28 with TRBJ1-5; maybe TRBD1 (5 bases). The CDR3 loop spans 14 amino acids. Between the trimmed V and J ends, which lost 5 bases and 4 bases, there was a span of 12 bases. Germline V CDR1 and CDR2: MDHEN, SYDVKM. CDR3 protein: CASSRNDRNQPQHF. The CDR3 nucleotides are TGTGCCAGCAGTCGTAACGACAGAAATCAGCCCCAGCATTTT. The full variable domain, rest sourced from reference TRBV28 and TRBJ1-5, is DVKVTQSSRYLVKRTGEKVFLECVQDMDHENMFWYRQDPGLGLRLIYFSYDVKMKEKGDIPEGYSVSREKKERFSLILESASTNQTSMYLCASSRNDRNQPQHFGDGTRLSIL.

There are a few counts of this clone. CDR3 amino acids: CAISDSQDYQPQHF. In DNA form, the CDR3 reads TGTGCCATCAGTGATTCGCAGGACTATCAGCCCCAGCATTTT. J is TRBJ1-5 and V is TRBV10-3; D is unresolved. Germline-derived CDR1 and CDR2 are ENHRY and SYGVKD. The CDR3 is made up of 14 amino acids. V was shortened by 3 bases and J by 5 bases, with 11 bases between the two germline ends.

A few counts support this clone. J is TRBJ1-1 and V is TRBV13, with a tentative D call TRBD1 (6 bases). Germline assignment: CDR1 PRHDT and CDR2 FYEKMQ (reference sequence). Trimming shortened V by 7 bases and J by 9 bases, and 15 bases separated the two germline ends. There are 12 residues in the CDR3. In nucleotides, the CDR3 is TGTGCCAGCACCCTACTACAGGGAAAAGCTTTCTTT. Translation gives CASTLLQGKAFF.